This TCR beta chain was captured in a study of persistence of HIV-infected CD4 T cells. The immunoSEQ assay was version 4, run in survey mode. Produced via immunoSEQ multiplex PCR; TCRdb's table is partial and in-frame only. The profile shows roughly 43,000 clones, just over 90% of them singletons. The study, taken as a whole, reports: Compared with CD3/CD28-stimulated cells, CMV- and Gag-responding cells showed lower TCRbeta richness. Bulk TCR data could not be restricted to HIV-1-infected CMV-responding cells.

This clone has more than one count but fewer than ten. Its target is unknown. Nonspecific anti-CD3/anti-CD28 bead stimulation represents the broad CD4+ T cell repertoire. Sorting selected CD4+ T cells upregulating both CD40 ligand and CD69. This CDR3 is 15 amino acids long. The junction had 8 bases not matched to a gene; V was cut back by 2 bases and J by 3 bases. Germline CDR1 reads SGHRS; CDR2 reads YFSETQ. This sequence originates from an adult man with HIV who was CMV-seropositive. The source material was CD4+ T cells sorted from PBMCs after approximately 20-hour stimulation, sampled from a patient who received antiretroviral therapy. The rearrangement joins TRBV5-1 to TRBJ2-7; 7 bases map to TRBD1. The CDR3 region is CASSLGGVPLYEQYF. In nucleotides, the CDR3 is TGCGCCAGCAGCTTAGGGGGCGTGCCCCTCTACGAGCAGTACTTC.